This T cell receptor (beta chain) was documented in a study of blood T cells in healthy people across ages. The donors, all healthy, were Caucasians living in Russia, aged roughly 6 to 100. Sample-barcoded 5' priming and a J-beta primer mix drove a second PCR of about 6 to 11 cycles. Every sample produced at least 3 million CDR3-containing paired-end reads. TCRdb analysed the 5' RACE reads with MiXCR anew, one entry per CDR3 protein. The sample has approximately 290,000 distinct CDR3 sequences; roughly 29% are singletons. The CDR3 is made up of 14 amino acids. Germline CDR1 DFQATT, CDR2 SNEGSKA (reference sequence). The ends were cut back, 3 bases at V and 2 bases at J, with 14 bases in the middle.

The chain joins TRBV20-1 to TRBJ2-7, with D perhaps TRBD2 (6 bases). This receptor was taken from a woman aged 70 to 79 in good health. The sequencing input was blood. The CDR3 region is CSASGGDLAYEQYF. DNA of the CDR3: TGCAGTGCTAGCGGCGGGGACCTAGCCTACGAGCAGTACTTC.